The 21 T cell receptor beta chains reported below all come from one sample, sequenced in a study of spatial heterogeneity in lung cancer. Regarding time point: blood at routine non-recurrence follow-up after resection. TCRdb passed the 5' RACE reads through MiXCR, listing each CDR3 protein once. The sample has approximately 110,000 distinct CDR3 sequences; about a tenth are singletons. Sequenced material: PBMCs, taken at follow-up. The receptors originated from a female donor with early-stage non-small cell lung cancer.

The CDR3, as DNA: TGCAGTGCTAATTCCGGGACTAGCGGGAGAGGGGATACGCAGTATTTT. Encoded protein: CSANSGTSGRGDTQYF. V usage is TRBV20-1 and J usage is TRBJ2-3; 14 bases align to TRBD2. The CDR3 loop spans 16 amino acids. Germline values: CDR1 DFQATT, CDR2 SNEGSKA (reference sequence). The ends lost 4 bases at V and 6 bases at J; junction bases unmatched: 9.

J is TRBJ2-2 and V is TRBV30, with D possibly being TRBD1 (6 bases). Germline V gene sequence: CDR1 GTSNPN, CDR2 SVGIG (reference sequence). The V gene lost 3 bases and the J gene lost 4 bases, with 9 bases spanning the gap. This CDR3 spans 13 amino acids. This CDR3 is CAWRGQFTGELFF. CDR3 bases: TGTGCCTGGAGAGGACAGTTCACCGGGGAGCTGTTTTTT.

V gene TRBV15 combines with J gene TRBJ1-5, with D possibly being TRBD1 (6 bases). V gave up 2 bases and J gave up 10 bases, with 15 bases separating them. This CDR3 region has 14 residues. Germline assignment: CDR1 LNHNV and CDR2 YYDKDF (reference sequence). The DNA of the CDR3 is TGTGCCACCAGCAGAAATACGGGGGGCGACCCCCAGCATTTT. Protein: CATSRNTGGDPQHF.

This chain uses TRBV30 with TRBJ1-1, with TRBD1 matching over 7 bases. Trimming at V came to 8 bases and at J to 1 base, leaving 13 bases not matched to a gene. Germline assignment: CDR1 GTSNPN and CDR2 SVGIG (reference sequence). There are 15 residues in the CDR3. CDR3 in DNA: TGTGCCCGGAAGGGCAGACAGGGTCGGAACACTGAAGCTTTCTTT. Translation gives CARKGRQGRNTEAFF.

This clonotype was found a few times. The chain joins TRBV28 to TRBJ2-1, with TRBD1 matching over 8 bases. V lost 5 bases and J lost 4; bases outside the gene matches: 10. Per the germline V gene, CDR1 is MDHEN and CDR2 is SYDVKM. The CDR3 sequence is 16 residues long. The CDR3 nucleotides are TGTGCCAGCAGTCCTCTCGGACAGGGAGTTTACAATGAGCAGTTCTTC. Its translation is CASSPLGQGVYNEQFF.

This clonotype has just a few counts. CDR3 protein: CASSLRQGKGYEQYF. For the CDR3, the DNA is TGTGCCAGCAGTTTAAGGCAGGGGAAGGGGTACGAGCAGTACTTC. This sequence joins TRBV27 and TRBJ2-7, with D maybe TRBD1 (6 bases). The V gene lost 2 bases and the J gene lost 4 bases, with 15 bases spanning the gap. Germline CDR1 and CDR2: MNHEY and SMNVEV (reference sequence). This CDR3 spans 15 amino acids.

This clonotype occurred a few times. The CDR3 DNA sequence: TGTGCCAGCAGCGACCACAGAAGAGACAGGGGACGTGAAGCTTTCTTT. Translating gives CASSDHRRDRGREAFF. The chain is built from TRBV14 and TRBJ1-1; 8 bases are a match to TRBD1. The V and J ends lost 5 bases and 7 bases, in that order; junction bases with no gene match: 15. There are 16 residues in the CDR3. Germline values: CDR1 SGHDN, CDR2 FVKESK. Supplemented by reference TRBV14 and TRBJ1-1, the full variable domain reads EAGVTQFPSHSVIEKGQTVTLRCDPISGHDNLYWYRRVMGKEIKFLLHFVKESKQDESGMPNNRFLAERTGGTYSTLKVQPAELEDSGVYFCASSDHRRDRGREAFFGQGTRLTVV.

V usage is TRBV2 and J usage is TRBJ2-3, with a tentative D call TRBD1 (5 bases). This CDR3 contains 13 residues. The V gene's germline CDR1 is SNHLY and CDR2 FYNNEI. With 6 bases removed from V and 4 bases from J, the gap between germline ends came to 11 bases. CDR3 nucleotides: TGTGCCAGCAGAGCCGGACACTCAGATACGCAGTATTTT. This gives the protein CASRAGHSDTQYF.

The chain combines TRBV10-3 with TRBJ2-1, with 15 nucleotides matching TRBD2. V was clipped by 3 bases and J by 6 bases; unmatched bases: 3. Germline CDR1 ENHRY, CDR2 SYGVKD. This CDR3 spans 16 amino acids. The CDR3 nucleotides are TGTGCCATCAGTGACGGGACTAGCGGGAGGTTCAATGAGCAGTTCTTC. The encoded protein is CAISDGTSGRFNEQFF.

In regard to this clonotype: A much larger clone lies one base from this, so it may be a read error. For the CDR3, the DNA is TGTGCCAGCAGTTACAGCTCTGCCACAGATACGCAGTATTTT. Translating it yields CASSYSSATDTQYF. The J gene is TRBJ2-3, the V gene TRBV6-5, with unresolved D. Germline CDR1 MNHEY, CDR2 SVGAGI. There are 14 residues in the CDR3. V lost 2 bases to trimming and J lost 2 bases, with 8 bases between them.

This sequence joins TRBV2 and TRBJ2-7, with D unclear. CDR1 and CDR2 from the germline V gene are SNHLY and FYNNEI. The CDR3 extends over 13 amino acids. V lost 1 base and J lost 5, with 9 bases in between. As DNA, the CDR3 is TGTGCCAGCAGTGAAGGTGCGCAGAACGAGCAGTACGTC. Residues: CASSEGAQNEQYV.

The V gene is TRBV6-2 or TRBV6-3, the J gene TRBJ2-1, with TRBD2 identical over 11 bases. Per germline, CDR1 MNHEY and CDR2 SVGEGT. The CDR3 extends over 16 amino acids. The ends lost 6 bases at V and 3 bases at J; junction bases unmatched: 7. The CDR3 sequence is CASSSSLAGVYNEQFF. The CDR3, as DNA: TGTGCCAGCAGCTCCTCACTAGCGGGAGTCTACAATGAGCAGTTCTTC.

This clonotype was seen more than once but under ten times. The chain employs TRBV24-1 and TRBJ2-3; 9 nucleotides agree with TRBD1. The trim removed 5 bases at V and 5 bases at J, leaving 7 bases unmatched. The CDR3 covers 15 residues. Germline CDR1 is KGHDR and CDR2 is SFDVKD. CDR3 coding DNA: TGTGCCACCAGTGGCGGACAGGGGCCGCAAGATACGCAGTATTTT. This translates into CATSGGQGPQDTQYF.

The V and J genes are TRBV28 and TRBJ2-1; D may correspond to TRBD1 or TRBD2 (5 bases each). V was pared by 11 bases and J by 7 bases, with 18 bases between. Germline CDR1 reads MDHEN; CDR2 reads SYDVKM. There are 13 residues in the CDR3. CDR3 coding DNA: TGTGCCGGGGGACGTGACCTCGGGAATGAGCAGTTCTTC. It encodes CAGGRDLGNEQFF.

The chain has TRBV28 and TRBJ2-5; D call uncertain. V was pared by 2 bases and J by 1 base, with 14 bases between. Germline V gene lookup returns CDR1 MDHEN and CDR2 SYDVKM. The CDR3 has 16 amino acids. CDR3 DNA: TGTGCCAGCAGTTTAGGTGGGTCGGGCTTCCAAGAGACCCAGTACTTC. It translates to CASSLGGSGFQETQYF.

This clonotype turned up a few times. This chain connects TRBV12-3 or TRBV12-4 to TRBJ2-3, with no clear D. V lost 1 base to trimming and J lost 11 bases, with 22 bases between them. The CDR3 extends over 16 amino acids. Here the CDR3 DNA reads TGTGCCAGCAGTTTAGGTAGCCCTAAGACGGCCCGTAGGCAGTATTTT. This encodes CASSLGSPKTARRQYF.

The gene calls are TRBV12-3 or TRBV12-4 and TRBJ2-1; weak D call: TRBD2 (6 bases). V shed 6 bases and J shed 5 bases, with 17 bases lying between them. The CDR3 totals 15 residues. CDR3 sequence (DNA): TGTGCCAGCAGGGCGGGTGGTAGCGGAAACAATGAGCAGTTCTTC. This encodes CASRAGGSGNNEQFF.

This clonotype was seen at least ten times. J is TRBJ1-5 and V is TRBV6-6, with D hard to call. With 4 bases removed from V and 1 base from J, the gap between germline ends came to 5 bases. The CDR3 extends over 13 amino acids. Germline V CDR1 and CDR2: MNHNY, SVGAGI (reference sequence). CDR3 bases: TGTGCCAGCAGTTTCCAGAGCAATCAGCCCCAGCATTTT. This encodes CASSFQSNQPQHF.

This clonotype was detected ten times or more. The gene calls are TRBV5-1 and TRBJ1-1, with D maybe TRBD1 (5 bases). CDR1 and CDR2 from the germline V gene are SGHRS and YFSETQ. This CDR3 has 15 amino acids. The V end lost 4 bases, the J end lost 6 bases, and 19 bases lay between the germline ends. For the CDR3, the DNA is TGCGCCAGCAGCCTGGCGGGGCAAACGAGGGCTGAAGCTTTCTTT. Translating gives CASSLAGQTRAEAFF.

The genes are TRBV30 and TRBJ2-1, with TRBD2 matching over 10 bases. CDR3 length: 17 amino acids. Germline lookup yields CDR1 GTSNPN and CDR2 SVGIG (reference sequence). Unmatched junction bases numbered 14, after V lost 2 bases and J lost 7 bases. CDR3 in DNA: TGTGCCTGGAGTCTTTTAGGGAGCGGGAGGGCCGGAAATGAGCAGTTCTTC. Translation: CAWSLLGSGRAGNEQFF.

V usage is TRBV28 and J usage is TRBJ1-2; 7 bases map to TRBD1. Germline V lookup: CDR1 MDHEN, CDR2 SYDVKM. The trim removed 11 bases at V and 4 bases at J, leaving 7 bases unmatched. This CDR3 has 12 amino acids. CDR3 sequence: CAAQGLSYGYTF. CDR3 bases: TGTGCCGCACAGGGGTTGAGCTATGGCTACACCTTC.